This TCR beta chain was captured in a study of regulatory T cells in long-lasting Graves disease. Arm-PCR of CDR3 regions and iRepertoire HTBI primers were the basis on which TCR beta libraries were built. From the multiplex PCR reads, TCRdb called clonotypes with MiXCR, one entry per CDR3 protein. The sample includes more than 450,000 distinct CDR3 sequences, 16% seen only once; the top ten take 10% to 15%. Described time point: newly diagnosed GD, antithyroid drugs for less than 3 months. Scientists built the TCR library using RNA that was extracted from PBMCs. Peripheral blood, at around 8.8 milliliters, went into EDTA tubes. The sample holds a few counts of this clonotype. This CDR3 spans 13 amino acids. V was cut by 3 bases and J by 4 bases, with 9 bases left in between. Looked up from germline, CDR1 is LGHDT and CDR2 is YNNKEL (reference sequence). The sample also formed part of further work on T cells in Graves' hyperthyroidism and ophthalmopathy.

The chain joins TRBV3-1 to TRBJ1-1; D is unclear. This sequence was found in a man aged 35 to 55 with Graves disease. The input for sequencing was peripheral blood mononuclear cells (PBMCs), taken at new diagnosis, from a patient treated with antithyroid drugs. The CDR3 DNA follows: TGTGCCAGCAGCCATGGGTCGGGCACTGAAGCTTTCTTT. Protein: CASSHGSGTEAFF. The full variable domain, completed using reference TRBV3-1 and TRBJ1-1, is DTAVSQTPKYLVTQMGNDKSIKCEQNLGHDTMYWYKQDSKKFLKIMFSYNNKELIINETVPNRFSPKSPDKAHLNLHINSLELGDSAVYFCASSHGSGTEAFFGQGTRLTVV.